The T cell receptor beta chain under discussion was sequenced for a study of blood T cell repertoires in COVID-19. Study as a whole: The United States, Italy and Spain supplied acute and convalescent COVID-19 samples. The analysed material was cDNA or gDNA that came from T cells, B-cell-depleted T cells, or PBMCs.

Seattle-derived patients entered the study during active infection and were followed longitudinally. This CDR3 region has 13 residues. Trimming at V came to 5 bases and at J to 1 base, leaving 2 bases not matched to a gene. CDR1 SQVTM and CDR2 ANQGSEA come from the germline V gene. Authors' analysis steps: Counts of nucleated cells, estimated from reference gene primer amplification, were obtained. Repertoires were generated with immunoSEQ multiplex PCR, while TCRdb's copy carries only in-frame clones and drops some. V and J calls and clone size are given by that table; D and trimming were obtained from the DNA. The repertoire consists of some 290,000 clones, with roughly 90% occurring once and the leading ten covering around 1%.

The source material was peripheral blood. The V call is TRBV29-1, the J call TRBJ2-1, with 7 bases that match TRBD1. The sequence came from a woman between 40 and 50 years old with COVID-19, enrolled during active disease. The CDR3 sequence is CSVRQGSYNEQFF. The CDR3 bases are TGCAGCGTTCGACAGGGATCCTACAATGAGCAGTTCTTC.